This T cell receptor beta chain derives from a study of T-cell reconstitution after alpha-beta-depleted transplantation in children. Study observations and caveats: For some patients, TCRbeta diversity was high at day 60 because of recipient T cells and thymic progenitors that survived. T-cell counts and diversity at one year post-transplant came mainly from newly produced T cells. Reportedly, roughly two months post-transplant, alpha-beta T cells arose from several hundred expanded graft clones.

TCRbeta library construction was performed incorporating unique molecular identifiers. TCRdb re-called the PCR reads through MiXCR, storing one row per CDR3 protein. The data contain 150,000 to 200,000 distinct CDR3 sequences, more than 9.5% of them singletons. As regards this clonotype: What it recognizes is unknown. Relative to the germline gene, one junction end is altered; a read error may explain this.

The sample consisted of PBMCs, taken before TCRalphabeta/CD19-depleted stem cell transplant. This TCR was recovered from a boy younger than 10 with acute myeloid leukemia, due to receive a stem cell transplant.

CDR3: CTSSLAAYKQYF. The CDR3 nucleotides read TGCACCAGCAGCTTGGCTGCCTACAAGCAGTACTTC. The rearrangement links TRBV5-1 to TRBJ2-7; D remains unclear. CDR3 length: 12 residues. Germline assignment: CDR1 SGHRS and CDR2 YFSETQ.